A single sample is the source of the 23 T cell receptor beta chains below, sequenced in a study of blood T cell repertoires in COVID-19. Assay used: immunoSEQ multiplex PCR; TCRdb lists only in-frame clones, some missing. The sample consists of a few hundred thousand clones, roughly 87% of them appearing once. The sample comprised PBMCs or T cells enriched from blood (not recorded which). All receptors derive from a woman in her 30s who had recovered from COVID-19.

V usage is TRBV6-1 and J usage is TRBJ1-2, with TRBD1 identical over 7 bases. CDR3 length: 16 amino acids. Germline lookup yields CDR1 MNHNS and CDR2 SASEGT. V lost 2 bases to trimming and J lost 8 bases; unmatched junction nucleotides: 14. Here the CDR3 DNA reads TGTGCCAGCAGTGAACTAATGAGACAGGGAATTGACGGCTACACCTTC. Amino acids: CASSELMRQGIDGYTF.

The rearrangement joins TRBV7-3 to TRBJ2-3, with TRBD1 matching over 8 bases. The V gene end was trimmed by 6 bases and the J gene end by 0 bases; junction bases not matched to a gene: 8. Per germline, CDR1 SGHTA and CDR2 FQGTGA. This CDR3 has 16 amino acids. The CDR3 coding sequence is TGTGCCAGCAGTGCCCAGGGGGCGCCTAGCACAGATACGCAGTATTTT. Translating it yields CASSAQGAPSTDTQYF. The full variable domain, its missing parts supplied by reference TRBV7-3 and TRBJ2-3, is GAGVSQTPSNKVTEKGKYVELRCDPISGHTALYWYRQSLGQGPEFLIYFQGTGAADDSGLPNDRFFAVRPEGSVSTLKIQRTERGDSAVYLCASSAQGAPSTDTQYFGPGTRLTVL.

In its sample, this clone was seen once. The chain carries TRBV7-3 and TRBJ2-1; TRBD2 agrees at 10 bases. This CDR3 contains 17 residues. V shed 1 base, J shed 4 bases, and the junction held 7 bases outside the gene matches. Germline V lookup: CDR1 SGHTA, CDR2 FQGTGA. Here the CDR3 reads CASSLNSGGESYNEQFF. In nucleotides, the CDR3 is TGTGCCAGCAGCTTAAACAGCGGGGGGGAGTCGTACAATGAGCAGTTCTTC. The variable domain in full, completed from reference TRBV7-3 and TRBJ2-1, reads GAGVSQTPSNKVTEKGKYVELRCDPISGHTALYWYRQSLGQGPEFLIYFQGTGAADDSGLPNDRFFAVRPEGSVSTLKIQRTERGDSAVYLCASSLNSGGESYNEQFFGPGTRLTVL.

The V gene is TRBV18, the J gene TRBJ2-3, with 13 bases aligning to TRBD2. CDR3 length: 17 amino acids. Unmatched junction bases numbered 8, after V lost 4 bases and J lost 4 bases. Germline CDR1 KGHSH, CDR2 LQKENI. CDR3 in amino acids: CASSQGLAGIAADTQYF. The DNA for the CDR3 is TGTGCCAGCTCACAGGGACTAGCGGGGATTGCCGCAGATACGCAGTATTTT.

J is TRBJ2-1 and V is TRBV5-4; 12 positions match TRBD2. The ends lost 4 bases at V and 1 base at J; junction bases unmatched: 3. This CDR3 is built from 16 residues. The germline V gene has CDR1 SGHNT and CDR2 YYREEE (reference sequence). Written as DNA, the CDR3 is TGTGCCAGCAGCAAGACTAGCGGGAGATCCTACAATGAGCAGTTCTTC. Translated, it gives CASSKTSGRSYNEQFF.

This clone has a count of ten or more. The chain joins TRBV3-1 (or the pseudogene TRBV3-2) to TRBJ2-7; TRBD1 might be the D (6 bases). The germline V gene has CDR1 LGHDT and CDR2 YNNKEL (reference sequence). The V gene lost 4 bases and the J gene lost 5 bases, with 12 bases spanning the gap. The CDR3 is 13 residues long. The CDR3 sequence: CASSRRDNNEQYF. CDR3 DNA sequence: TGTGCCAGCAGCCGCCGGGACAATAACGAGCAGTACTTC.

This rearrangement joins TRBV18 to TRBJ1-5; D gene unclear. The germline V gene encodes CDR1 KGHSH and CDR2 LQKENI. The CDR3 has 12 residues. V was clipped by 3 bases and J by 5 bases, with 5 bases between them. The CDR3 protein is CASSPGDQPQHF. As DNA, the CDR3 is TGTGCCAGCTCACCGGGCGATCAGCCCCAGCATTTT.

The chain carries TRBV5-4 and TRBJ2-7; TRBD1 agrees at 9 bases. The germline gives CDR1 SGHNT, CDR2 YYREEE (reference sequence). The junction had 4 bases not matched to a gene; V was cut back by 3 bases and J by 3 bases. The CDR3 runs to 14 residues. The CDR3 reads CASSYRGLGYEQYF. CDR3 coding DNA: TGTGCCAGCAGCTACAGGGGGCTCGGCTACGAGCAGTACTTC.

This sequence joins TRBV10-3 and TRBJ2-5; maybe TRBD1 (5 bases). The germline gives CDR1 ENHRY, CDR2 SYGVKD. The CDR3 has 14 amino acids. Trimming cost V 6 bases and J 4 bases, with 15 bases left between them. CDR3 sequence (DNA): TGTGCCATCAGCACCCAGGGCGTTGGAGAGACCCAGTACTTC. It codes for CAISTQGVGETQYF.

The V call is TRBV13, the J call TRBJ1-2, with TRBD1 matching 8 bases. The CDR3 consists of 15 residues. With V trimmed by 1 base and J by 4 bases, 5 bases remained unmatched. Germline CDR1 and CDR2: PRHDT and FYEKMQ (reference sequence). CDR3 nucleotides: TGTGCCAGCAGCTTAGTAGACAGGGGCATCTATGGCTACACCTTC. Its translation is CASSLVDRGIYGYTF. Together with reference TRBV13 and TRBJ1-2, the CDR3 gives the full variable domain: AAGVIQSPRHLIKEKRETATLKCYPIPRHDTVYWYQQGPGQDPQFLISFYEKMQSDKGSIPDRFSAQQFSDYHSELNMSSLELGDSALYFCASSLVDRGIYGYTFGSGTRLTVV.

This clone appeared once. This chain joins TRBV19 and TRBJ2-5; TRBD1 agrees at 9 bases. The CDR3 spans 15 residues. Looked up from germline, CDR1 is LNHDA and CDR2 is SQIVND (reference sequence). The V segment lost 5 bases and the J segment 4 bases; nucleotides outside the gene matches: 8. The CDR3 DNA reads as TGTGCCAGTAGTGACAGGGGGGGTCGAGGAGAGACCCAGTACTTC. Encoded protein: CASSDRGGRGETQYF.

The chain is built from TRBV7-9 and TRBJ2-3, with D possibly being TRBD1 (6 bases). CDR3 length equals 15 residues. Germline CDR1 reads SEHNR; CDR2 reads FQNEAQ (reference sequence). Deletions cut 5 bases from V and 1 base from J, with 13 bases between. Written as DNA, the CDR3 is TGTGCCAGCAGCGTACCGGGACACCGCACAGATACGCAGTATTTT. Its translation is CASSVPGHRTDTQYF.

The CDR3 DNA is TGCGCCAGCAGCTTGTTACTAGCGGGAGGGCCGGGAGAGCAGTACTTC. Its translation: CASSLLLAGGPGEQYF. The rearrangement joins TRBV5-1 to TRBJ2-7; 13 positions agree with TRBD2. With V trimmed by 1 base and J by 7 bases, 8 bases remained unmatched. Germline values: CDR1 SGHRS, CDR2 YFSETQ. The CDR3 sequence is 16 residues long.

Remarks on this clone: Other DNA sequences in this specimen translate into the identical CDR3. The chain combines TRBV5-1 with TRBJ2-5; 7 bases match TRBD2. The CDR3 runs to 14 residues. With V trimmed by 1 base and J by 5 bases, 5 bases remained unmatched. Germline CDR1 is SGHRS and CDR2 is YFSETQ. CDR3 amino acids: CASSLMGGGETQYF. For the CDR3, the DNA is TGCGCCAGCAGCTTGATGGGCGGGGGTGAGACCCAGTACTTC. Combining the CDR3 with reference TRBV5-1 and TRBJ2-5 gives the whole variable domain KAGVTQTPRYLIKTRGQQVTLSCSPISGHRSVSWYQQTPGQGLQFLFEYFSETQRNKGNFPGRFSGRQFSNSRSEMNVSTLELGDSALYLCASSLMGGGETQYFGPGTRLLVL.

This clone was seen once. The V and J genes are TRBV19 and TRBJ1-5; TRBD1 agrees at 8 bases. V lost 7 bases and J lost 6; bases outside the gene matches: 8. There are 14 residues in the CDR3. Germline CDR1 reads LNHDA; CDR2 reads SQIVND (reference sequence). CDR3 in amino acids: CASTTGTGPQPQHF. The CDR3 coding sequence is TGTGCCAGTACCACAGGGACAGGACCTCAGCCCCAGCATTTT.

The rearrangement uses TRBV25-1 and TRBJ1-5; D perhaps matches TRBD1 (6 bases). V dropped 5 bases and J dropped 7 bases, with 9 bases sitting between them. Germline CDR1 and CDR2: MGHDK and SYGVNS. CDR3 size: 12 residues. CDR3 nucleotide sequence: TGTGCCAGCAGTCAGGGGTTCCAGCCCCAGCATTTT. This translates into CASSQGFQPQHF.

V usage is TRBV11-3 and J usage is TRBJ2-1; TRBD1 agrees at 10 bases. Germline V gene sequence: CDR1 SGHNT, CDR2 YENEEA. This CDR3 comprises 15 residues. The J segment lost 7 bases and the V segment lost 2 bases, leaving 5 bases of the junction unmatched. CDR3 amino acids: CASSLPGQGFNEQFF. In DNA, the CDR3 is TGTGCCAGCAGCTTACCGGGACAGGGGTTTAATGAGCAGTTCTTC.

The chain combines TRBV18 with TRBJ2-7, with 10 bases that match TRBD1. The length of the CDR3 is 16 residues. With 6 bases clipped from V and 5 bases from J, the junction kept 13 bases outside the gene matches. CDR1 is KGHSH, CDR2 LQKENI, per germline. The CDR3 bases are TGTGCCAGCTCCCAGCCGGGACAGGGGAGAATGAACGAGCAGTACTTC. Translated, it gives CASSQPGQGRMNEQYF. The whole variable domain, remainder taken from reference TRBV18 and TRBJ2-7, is NAGVMQNPRHLVRRRGQEARLRCSPMKGHSHVYWYRQLPEEGLKFMVYLQKENIIDESGMPKERFSAEFPKEGPSILRIQQVVRGDSAAYFCASSQPGQGRMNEQYFGPGTRLTVT.

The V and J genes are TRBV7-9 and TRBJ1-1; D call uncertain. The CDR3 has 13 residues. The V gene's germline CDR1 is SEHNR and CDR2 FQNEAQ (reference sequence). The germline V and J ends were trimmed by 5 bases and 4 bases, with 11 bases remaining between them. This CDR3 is CASSETPITEAFF. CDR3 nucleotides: TGTGCCAGCAGCGAAACTCCGATCACTGAAGCTTTCTTT.

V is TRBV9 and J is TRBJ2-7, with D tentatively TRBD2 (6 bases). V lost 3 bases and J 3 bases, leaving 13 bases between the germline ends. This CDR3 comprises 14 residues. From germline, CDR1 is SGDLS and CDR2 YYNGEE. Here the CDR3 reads CASSGRDSNYEQYF. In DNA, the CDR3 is TGTGCCAGCAGCGGCCGGGACTCCAACTACGAGCAGTACTTC.

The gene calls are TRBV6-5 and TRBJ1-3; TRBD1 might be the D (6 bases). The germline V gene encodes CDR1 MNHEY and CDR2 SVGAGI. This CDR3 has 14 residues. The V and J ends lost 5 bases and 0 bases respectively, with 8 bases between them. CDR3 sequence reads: CASSHRDSGNTIYF. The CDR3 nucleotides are TGTGCCAGCAGTCACAGGGACTCTGGAAACACCATATATTTT.

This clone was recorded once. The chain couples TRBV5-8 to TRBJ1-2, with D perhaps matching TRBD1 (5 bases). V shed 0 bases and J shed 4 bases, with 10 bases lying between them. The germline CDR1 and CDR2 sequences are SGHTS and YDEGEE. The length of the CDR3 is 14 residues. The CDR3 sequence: CASSLGQTFYGYTF. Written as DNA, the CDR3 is TGTGCCAGCAGCTTGGGACAGACTTTCTATGGCTACACCTTC. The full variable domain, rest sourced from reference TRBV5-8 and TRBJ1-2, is EAGVTQSPTHLIKTRGQQATLRCSPISGHTSVYWYQQALGLGLQFLLWYDEGEERNRGNFPPRFSGRQFPNYSSELNVNALELEDSALYLCASSLGQTFYGYTFGSGTRLTVV.

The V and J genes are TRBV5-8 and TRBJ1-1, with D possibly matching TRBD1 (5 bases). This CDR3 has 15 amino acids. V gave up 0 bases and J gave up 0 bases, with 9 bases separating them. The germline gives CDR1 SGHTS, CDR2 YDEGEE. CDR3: CASSLVGTLNTEAFF. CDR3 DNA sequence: TGTGCCAGCAGCTTGGTAGGGACTTTGAACACTGAAGCTTTCTTT.